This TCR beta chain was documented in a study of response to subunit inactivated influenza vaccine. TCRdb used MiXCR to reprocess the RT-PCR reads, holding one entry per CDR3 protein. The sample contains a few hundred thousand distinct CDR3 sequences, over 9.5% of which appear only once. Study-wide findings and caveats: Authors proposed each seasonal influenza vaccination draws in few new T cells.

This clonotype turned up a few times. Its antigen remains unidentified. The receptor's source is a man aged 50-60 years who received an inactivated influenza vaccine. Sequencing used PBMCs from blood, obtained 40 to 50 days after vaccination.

Here the CDR3 reads CASSLGASRYNEQFF. The CDR3, as DNA: TGTGCCAGCAGTTTAGGAGCTAGCCGCTACAATGAGCAGTTCTTC. The chain has TRBV12-3 or TRBV12-4 and TRBJ2-1; maybe TRBD2 (5 bases). Trimming took off 1 base at V and 3 bases at J, with 10 bases between the two ends. This CDR3 region has 15 residues.